This T cell receptor beta chain was retrieved from a study of naive and memory T cell subsets. Overall study findings and caveats: TCR counts from RNA may reflect activation-linked expression changes. A few larger clonotypes appeared in naive repertoires, especially CD8, possibly memory cells re-expressing CD45RA.

Two oligonucleotides, mixed equimolar, formed the beta constant-region primer covering TRBC1 and TRBC2. Nested alpha and beta constant-region primers with the SP2 primer drove four PCR rounds on ligated cDNA. TCRdb independently ran MiXCR on the UMI-ligation and nested PCR reads; one entry per CDR3 protein. The data contain 85,000 to 130,000 distinct CDR3 sequences, roughly 15% of them singletons. Cells stained for CD3, CD4, CD8, CD45RA and CD27 were sorted into four subsets. On this clonotype itself: Its antigen remains unidentified.

J was trimmed by 6 bases and V by 5 bases; bases with no gene match: 6. Germline assignment: CDR1 SEHNR and CDR2 FQNEAQ (reference sequence). The CDR3 totals 13 residues. The clonotype originates from a human donor in good health. The sample consisted of naive CD8+ T cells from blood. The chain has TRBV7-9 and TRBJ1-1; 7 nucleotides line up with TRBD1. The CDR3 here is CASSQGQGAEAFF. The DNA for the CDR3 is TGTGCCAGCAGCCAGGGGCAGGGGGCTGAAGCTTTCTTT.